These 18 T cell receptor beta chains were all obtained from the same sample, sequenced in a study of glioma-infiltrating T cells. The iRepertoire nested amplicon-rescue multiplex PCR amplified TCR alpha and beta CDR3s from RNA. Each CDR3 protein is one row after TCRdb ran MiXCR on the multiplex PCR reads. The sample includes more than 300,000 distinct CDR3 sequences, about 40% seen only once; the top ten take about 12%. The sequencing sample was made of glioma tissue, nonneoplastic brain tissue, or PBMCs (not recorded which). Every receptor here comes from a human donor with low-grade glioma or glioblastoma, undergoing nonglioma brain surgery, or in good health (not recorded which).

This clonotype was detected once. Compared with germline, one end of the junction differs, possibly owing to a read error. V and J are TRBV28 and TRBJ1-1; D ambiguous. The CDR3 totals 16 residues. Germline CDR1 reads MDHEN; CDR2 reads SYDVKM. The CDR3 is CASSLWAQVMNTEALF. The CDR3 nucleotides read TGTGCCAGCAGTTTATGGGCCCAGGTAATGAACACTGAAGCTCTCTTT.

For this clonotype: The missing conserved phenylalanine or tryptophan at the end of this CDR3 makes a read error likely. J is TRBJ2-3 and V is TRBV4-3; TRBD1 matches 9 bases. V lost 0 bases, J lost 1 base, and 5 bases stayed unmatched. From germline, CDR1 is LGHNA and CDR2 YSLEER. The length of the CDR3 is 17 residues. The CDR3 sequence: CASSQDGGTGCTDTQYS. DNA for the CDR3: TGCGCCAGCAGCCAAGATGGGGGGACAGGGTGCACAGATACGCAGTATTCT.

The sample holds many counts of this clonotype. This rearrangement joins TRBV7-8 to TRBJ1-5; D remains ambiguous. The CDR3 runs to 14 residues. Germline V gene lookup returns CDR1 SGHVS and CDR2 FQNEAQ. V was pared by 1 base and J by 5 bases, with 9 bases between. In DNA form, the CDR3 reads TGTGCCAGCAGCTTAGTCACAGCGGATCAGCCCCAGCATTTT. Residues: CASSLVTADQPQHF. Together with reference TRBV7-8 and TRBJ1-5, the CDR3 gives the full variable domain: GAGVSQSPRYKVAKRGQDVALRCDPISGHVSLFWYQQALGQGPEFLTYFQNEAQLDKSGLPSDRFFAERPEGSVSTLKIQRTQQEDSAVYLCASSLVTADQPQHFGDGTRLSIL.

J is TRBJ1-1 and V is TRBV6-1; weak D call: TRBD1 (6 bases). CDR1 is MNHNS, CDR2 SASEGT, per germline. Trimming pared 1 base from V and 5 bases from J, leaving 14 bases between. CDR3 length: 15 amino acids. The CDR3 coding sequence is TGTGCCAGCAGTGAAGAAGTCGGGGGGCGAACTGAAGCTTTCTTT. It codes for CASSEEVGGRTEAFF.

The V and J genes are TRBV28 and TRBJ1-4; unclear D gene. This CDR3 is built from 13 residues. V was clipped by 8 bases and J by 3 bases, with 10 bases between them. Germline-derived CDR1 and CDR2 are MDHEN and SYDVKM. CDR3 coding DNA: TGTGCCAGCCTCAGAGACCCTAATGAAAAACTGTTTTTT. Residues: CASLRDPNEKLFF.

This clonotype has ten or more counts. The chain employs TRBV6-1 and TRBJ2-7; D is perhaps TRBD1 (6 bases). V gave up 7 bases and J gave up 2 bases, with 12 bases separating them. The CDR3 totals 13 residues. CDR1 and CDR2 from the germline V gene are MNHNS and SASEGT. CDR3: CASTKAGAYEQYF. In nucleotides, the CDR3 is TGTGCCAGCACCAAGGCAGGGGCCTACGAGCAGTACTTC.

The chain has TRBV29-1 and TRBJ2-3; D is perhaps TRBD2 (6 bases). The V gene's germline CDR1 is SQVTM and CDR2 ANQGSEA. Trimming took off 4 bases at V and 4 bases at J, with 24 bases between the two ends. This CDR3 region has 17 residues. Here the CDR3 reads CSVVGLQGAGISDTQYF. CDR3 nucleotides: TGCAGCGTTGTGGGCCTTCAGGGAGCGGGCATATCAGATACGCAGTATTTT.

The rearrangement joins TRBV3-1 to TRBJ1-2, with D possibly being TRBD1 (5 bases). V gave up 0 bases and J gave up 7 bases, with 15 bases separating them. In germline, CDR1 is LGHDT, CDR2 YNNKEL (reference sequence). This CDR3 contains 15 residues. The CDR3: CASSQDRGVRSGYTF. The CDR3 DNA reads as TGTGCCAGCAGCCAAGATCGGGGCGTCCGGAGTGGCTACACCTTC.

This clonotype was observed a handful of times. This chain uses TRBV20-1 with TRBJ2-7, with D possibly being TRBD2 (6 bases). The CDR3 spans 14 residues. Germline V CDR1 and CDR2: DFQATT, SNEGSKA (reference sequence). Deletions cut 6 bases from V and 6 bases from J, with 21 bases between. The CDR3 sequence is CSAGPGLDWGEQYF. In DNA, the CDR3 is TGCAGTGCGGGACCGGGACTCGATTGGGGCGAGCAGTACTTC.

This clonotype was seen only a few times. The chain carries TRBV20-1 and TRBJ2-1, with 14 nucleotides matching TRBD2. CDR3 length: 19 residues. With V trimmed by 5 bases and J by 2 bases, 14 bases remained unmatched. Looked up from germline, CDR1 is DFQATT and CDR2 is SNEGSKA (reference sequence). In DNA form, the CDR3 reads TGCAGTGCTTCCCGCGCCGGGACTAGCGGGAGTACCCCCTACAATGAGCAGTTCTTC. This encodes CSASRAGTSGSTPYNEQFF.

The chain links TRBV7-9 to TRBJ2-1; TRBD2 matches at 7 bases. J gave up 4 bases and V 7 bases, and 16 bases lay outside the gene matches. Germline-derived CDR1 and CDR2 are SEHNR and FQNEAQ (reference sequence). The CDR3 contains 17 residues. The CDR3 loop is CASTDHPAGNKYNEQFF. The CDR3 coding sequence is TGTGCCAGCACCGACCATCCAGCGGGAAACAAATACAATGAGCAGTTCTTC.

Details on this clonotype: This may arise from a read error, as a much more abundant clone is one base away. The CDR3 region has the DNA TGCGCCAGCAGCCAGGACAGCAACAATGAGCAGTCCTTC. It translates to CASSQDSNNEQSF. This chain uses TRBV4-1 with TRBJ2-1; a possible D gene is TRBD1 (6 bases). CDR3 length: 13 amino acids. Germline lookup yields CDR1 MGHRA and CDR2 YSYEKL.

A note on this clonotype: This may be a read error: a much more frequent sequence differs by one nucleotide. The chain links TRBV28 to TRBJ2-7, with D perhaps TRBD2 (5 bases). CDR3 length: 12 residues. Germline V gene data show CDR1 as MDHEN and CDR2 as SYDVKM. The CDR3: CAGSGRTYEQYF. CDR3 nucleotide sequence: TGTGCCGGCAGCGGTCGGACCTACGAGCAGTACTTC.

In its sample, this clonotype was seen a few times. This chain uses TRBV7-9 with TRBJ1-2; D is possibly TRBD1 (5 bases). V was trimmed by 10 bases and J by 8 bases, leaving 11 bases between them. CDR3 size: 10 residues. Germline CDR1 SEHNR, CDR2 FQNEAQ (reference sequence). DNA for the CDR3: TGTGCCACCGGCGGGGCCGGCTACACCTTC. It codes for CATGGAGYTF.

This clonotype has a handful of counts. The chain uses TRBV27 and TRBJ2-2; 7 bases fit TRBD2. The CDR3 has 16 amino acids. The germline V gene has CDR1 MNHEY and CDR2 SMNVEV (reference sequence). The ends lost 1 base at V and 1 base at J; junction bases unmatched: 3. The CDR3 coding sequence is TGTGCCAGCAGTTTATGGGGAGGGGTGAACACCGGGGAGCTGTTTTTT. Encoded protein: CASSLWGGVNTGELFF.

Comment on this clonotype: A much larger clone sits a single nucleotide away, making a read error possible. The chain links TRBV15 to TRBJ2-1; the D call may be TRBD1 or TRBD2 (5 bases each). The CDR3 runs to 16 residues. Trimming left V 0 bases short and J 4 bases short, with 13 bases between. The germline V gene encodes CDR1 LNHNV and CDR2 YYDKDF (reference sequence). As DNA, the CDR3 is TGTGCCACCAGCAGAGATCACCGGGACGGATACAATGAGCAGTTCTTC. Amino acid sequence: CATSRDHRDGYNEQFF.

As regards this clonotype: This may arise from a read error, as a much more abundant clone is one base away. This rearrangement joins TRBV28 to TRBJ2-5; 9 bases map to TRBD2. The CDR3 has 16 amino acids. CDR1 MDHEN and CDR2 SYDVKM come from the germline V gene. The CDR3 coding sequence is TGTGCCAGCAGTTTTGGGGCTAGCGGGGCTCAAGGGACCCAGTACTTC. It is translated as CASSFGASGAQGTQYF.

This clonotype was seen at least ten times. The chain has TRBV6-2 or TRBV6-3 and TRBJ2-7, with a possible D match to TRBD2 (6 bases). Germline V lookup: CDR1 MNHEY, CDR2 SVGEGT. With 2 bases removed from V and 3 bases from J, the gap between germline ends came to 11 bases. The CDR3 totals 14 residues. This CDR3 reads CASSYGGVGYEQYF. The CDR3 DNA reads TGTGCCAGCAGTTACGGAGGGGTAGGCTACGAGCAGTACTTC.